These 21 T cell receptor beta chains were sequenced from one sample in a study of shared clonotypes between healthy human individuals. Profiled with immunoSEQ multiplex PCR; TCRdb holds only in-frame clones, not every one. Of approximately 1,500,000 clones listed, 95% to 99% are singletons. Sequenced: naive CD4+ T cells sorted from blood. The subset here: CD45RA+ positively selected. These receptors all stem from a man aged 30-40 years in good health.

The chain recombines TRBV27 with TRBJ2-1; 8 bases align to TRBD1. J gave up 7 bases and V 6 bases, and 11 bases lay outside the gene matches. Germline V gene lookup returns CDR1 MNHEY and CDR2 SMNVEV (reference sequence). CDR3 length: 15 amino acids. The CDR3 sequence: CASSGWGQDENEQFF. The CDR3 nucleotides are TGTGCCAGCAGCGGATGGGGACAGGATGAAAATGAGCAGTTCTTC.

CDR3 sequence reads: CSHGTAQETQYF. In nucleotides, the CDR3 is TGCAGCCACGGGACTGCCCAAGAGACCCAGTACTTC. J is TRBJ2-5 and V is TRBV29-1; tentative D call: TRBD2 (6 bases). Germline-derived CDR1 and CDR2 are SQVTM and ANQGSEA. The CDR3 runs 12 residues. The V end lost 8 bases, the J end lost 1 base, and 11 bases lay between the germline ends. The full variable domain, in which reference TRBV29-1 and TRBJ2-5 provide the parts outside the CDR3, is SAVISQKPSRDICQRGTSLTIQCQVDSQVTMMFWYRQQPGQSLTLIATANQGSEATYESGFVIDKFPISRPNLTFSTLTVSNMSPEDSSIYLCSHGTAQETQYFGPGTRLLVL.

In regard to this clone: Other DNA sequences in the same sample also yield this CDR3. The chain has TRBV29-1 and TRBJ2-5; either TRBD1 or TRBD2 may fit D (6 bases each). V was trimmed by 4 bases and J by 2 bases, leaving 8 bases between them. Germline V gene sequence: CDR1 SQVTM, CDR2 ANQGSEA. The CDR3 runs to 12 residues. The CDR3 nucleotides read TGCAGCGTTGGGGGGGCGCAAGAGACCCAGTACTTC. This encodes CSVGGAQETQYF. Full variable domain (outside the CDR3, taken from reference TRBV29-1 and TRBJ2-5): SAVISQKPSRDICQRGTSLTIQCQVDSQVTMMFWYRQQPGQSLTLIATANQGSEATYESGFVIDKFPISRPNLTFSTLTVSNMSPEDSSIYLCSVGGAQETQYFGPGTRLLVL.

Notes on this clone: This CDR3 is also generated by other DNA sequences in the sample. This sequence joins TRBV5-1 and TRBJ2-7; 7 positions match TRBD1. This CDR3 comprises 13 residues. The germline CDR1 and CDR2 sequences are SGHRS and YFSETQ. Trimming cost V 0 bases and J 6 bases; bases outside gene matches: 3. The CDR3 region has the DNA TGCGCCAGCAGCTTGGGACAGGGCAGCGAGCAGTACTTC. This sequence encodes CASSLGQGSEQYF.

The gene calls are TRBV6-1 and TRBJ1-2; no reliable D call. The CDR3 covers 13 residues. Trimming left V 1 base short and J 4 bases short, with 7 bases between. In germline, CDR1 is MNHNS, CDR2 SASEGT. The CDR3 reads CASSEVAIYGYTF. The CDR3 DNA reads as TGTGCCAGCAGTGAAGTGGCCATCTATGGCTACACCTTC.

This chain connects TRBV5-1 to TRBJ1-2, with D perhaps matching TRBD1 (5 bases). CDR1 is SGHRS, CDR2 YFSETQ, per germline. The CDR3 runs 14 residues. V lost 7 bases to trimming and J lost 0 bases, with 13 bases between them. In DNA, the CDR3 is TGCGCCAGCGGAGACCAGGGATCTAACTATGGCTACACCTTC. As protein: CASGDQGSNYGYTF.

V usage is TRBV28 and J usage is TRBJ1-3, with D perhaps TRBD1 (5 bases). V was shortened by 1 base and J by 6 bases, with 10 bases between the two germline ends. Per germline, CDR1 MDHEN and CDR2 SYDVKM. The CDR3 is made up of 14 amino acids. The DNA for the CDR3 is TGTGCCAGCAGTTTATCCCGCAGGGAAAACACCATATATTTT. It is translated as CASSLSRRENTIYF.

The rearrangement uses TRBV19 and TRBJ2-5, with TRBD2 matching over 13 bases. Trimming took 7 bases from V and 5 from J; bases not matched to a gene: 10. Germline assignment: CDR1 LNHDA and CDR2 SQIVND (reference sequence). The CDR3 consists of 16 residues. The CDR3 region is CASTPLAGGPWETQYF. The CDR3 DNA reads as TGTGCCAGTACCCCACTAGCGGGAGGGCCCTGGGAGACCCAGTACTTC. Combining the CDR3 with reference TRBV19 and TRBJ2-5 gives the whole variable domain DGGITQSPKYLFRKEGQNVTLSCEQNLNHDAMYWYRQDPGQGLRLIYYSQIVNDFQKGDIAEGYSVSREKKESFPLTVTSAQKNPTAFYLCASTPLAGGPWETQYFGPGTRLLVL.

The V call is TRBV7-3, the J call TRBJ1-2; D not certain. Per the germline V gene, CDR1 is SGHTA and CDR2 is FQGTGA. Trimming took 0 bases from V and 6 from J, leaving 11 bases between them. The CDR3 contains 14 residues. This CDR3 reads CASSLTGRTDGYTF. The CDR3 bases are TGTGCCAGCAGCTTAACCGGAAGGACCGATGGCTACACCTTC.

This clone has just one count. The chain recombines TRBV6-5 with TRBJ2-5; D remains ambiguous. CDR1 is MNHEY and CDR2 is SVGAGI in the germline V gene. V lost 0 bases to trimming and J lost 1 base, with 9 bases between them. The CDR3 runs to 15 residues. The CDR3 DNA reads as TGTGCCAGCAGTTACTCGATAGAACTCCAAGAGACCCAGTACTTC. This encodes CASSYSIELQETQYF.

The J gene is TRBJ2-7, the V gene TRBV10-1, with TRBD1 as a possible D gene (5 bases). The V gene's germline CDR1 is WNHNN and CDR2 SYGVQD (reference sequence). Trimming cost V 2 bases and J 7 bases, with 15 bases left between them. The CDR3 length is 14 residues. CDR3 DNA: TGCGCCAGCAGTGAGACAGGCCCCGCGAGGGAGCAGTACTTC. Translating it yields CASSETGPAREQYF.

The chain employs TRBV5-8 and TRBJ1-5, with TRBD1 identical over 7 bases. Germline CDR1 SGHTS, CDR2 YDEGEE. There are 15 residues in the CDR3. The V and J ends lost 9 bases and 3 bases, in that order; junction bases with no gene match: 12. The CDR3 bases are TGTGCCACCCAGGGGGAGATGCTGGACAATCAGCCCCAGCATTTT. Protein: CATQGEMLDNQPQHF. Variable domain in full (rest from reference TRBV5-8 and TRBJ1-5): EAGVTQSPTHLIKTRGQQATLRCSPISGHTSVYWYQQALGLGLQFLLWYDEGEERNRGNFPPRFSGRQFPNYSSELNVNALELEDSALYLCATQGEMLDNQPQHFGDGTRLSIL.

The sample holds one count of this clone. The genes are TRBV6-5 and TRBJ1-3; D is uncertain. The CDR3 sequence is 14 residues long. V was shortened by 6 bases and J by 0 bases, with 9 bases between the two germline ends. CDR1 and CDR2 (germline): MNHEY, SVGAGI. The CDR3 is CASRTRVSGNTIYF. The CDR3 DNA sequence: TGTGCCAGCAGAACTCGGGTCTCTGGAAACACCATATATTTT.

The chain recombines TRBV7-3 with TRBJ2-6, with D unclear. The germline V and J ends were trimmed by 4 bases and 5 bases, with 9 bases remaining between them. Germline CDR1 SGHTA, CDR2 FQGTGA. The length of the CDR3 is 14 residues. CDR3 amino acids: CASSYTSRANVLTF. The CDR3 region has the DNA TGTGCCAGCAGCTATACATCGAGGGCCAACGTCCTGACTTTC.

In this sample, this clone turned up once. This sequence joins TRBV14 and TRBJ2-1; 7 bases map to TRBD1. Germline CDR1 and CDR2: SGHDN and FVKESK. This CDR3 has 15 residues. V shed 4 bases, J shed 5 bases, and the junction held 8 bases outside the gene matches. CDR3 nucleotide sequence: TGTGCCAGCAGCCGTCCGGGACAGACCCACAATGAGCAGTTCTTC. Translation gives CASSRPGQTHNEQFF.

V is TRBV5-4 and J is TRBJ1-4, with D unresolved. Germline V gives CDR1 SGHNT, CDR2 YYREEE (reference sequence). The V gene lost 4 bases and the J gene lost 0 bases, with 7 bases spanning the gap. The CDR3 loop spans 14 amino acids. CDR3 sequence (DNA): TGTGCCAGCAGCAAGGGTGCAACTAATGAAAAACTGTTTTTT. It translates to CASSKGATNEKLFF.

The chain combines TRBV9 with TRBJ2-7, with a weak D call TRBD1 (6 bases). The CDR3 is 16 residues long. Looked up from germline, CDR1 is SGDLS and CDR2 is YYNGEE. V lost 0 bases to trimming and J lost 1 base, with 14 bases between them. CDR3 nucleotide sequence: TGTGCCAGCAGCGTAGGCGGACAGCAGCTTTCCTACGAGCAGTACTTC. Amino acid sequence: CASSVGGQQLSYEQYF. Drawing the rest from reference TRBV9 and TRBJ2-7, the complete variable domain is DSGVTQTPKHLITATGQRVTLRCSPRSGDLSVYWYQQSLDQGLQFLIQYYNGEERAKGNILERFSAQQFPDLHSELNLSSLELGDSALYFCASSVGGQQLSYEQYFGPGTRLTVT.

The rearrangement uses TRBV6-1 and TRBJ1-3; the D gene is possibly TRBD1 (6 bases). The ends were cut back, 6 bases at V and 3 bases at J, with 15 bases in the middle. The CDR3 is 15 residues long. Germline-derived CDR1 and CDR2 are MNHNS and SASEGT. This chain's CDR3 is CASRGGRGVGNTIYF. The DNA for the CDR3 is TGTGCCAGCAGGGGAGGCAGGGGCGTTGGAAACACCATATATTTT.

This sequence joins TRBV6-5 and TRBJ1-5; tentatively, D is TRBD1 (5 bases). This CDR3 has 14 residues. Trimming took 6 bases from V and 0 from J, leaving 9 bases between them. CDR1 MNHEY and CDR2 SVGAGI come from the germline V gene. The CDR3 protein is CASRPGNSNQPQHF. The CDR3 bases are TGTGCCAGCAGGCCAGGGAATAGCAATCAGCCCCAGCATTTT.

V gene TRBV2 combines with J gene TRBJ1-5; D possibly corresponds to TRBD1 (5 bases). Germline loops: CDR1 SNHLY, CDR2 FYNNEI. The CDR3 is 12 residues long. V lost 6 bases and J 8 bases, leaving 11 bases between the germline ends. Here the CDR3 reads CASSQRGEPQHF. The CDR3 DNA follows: TGTGCCAGCAGCCAAAGAGGGGAGCCCCAGCATTTT.

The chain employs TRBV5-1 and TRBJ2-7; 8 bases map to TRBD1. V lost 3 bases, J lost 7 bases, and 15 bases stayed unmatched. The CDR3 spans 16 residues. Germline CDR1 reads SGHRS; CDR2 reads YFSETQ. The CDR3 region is CASSWGPQGARQEQYF. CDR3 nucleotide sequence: TGCGCCAGCAGCTGGGGACCCCAGGGGGCACGGCAAGAGCAGTACTTC.